The entry below gives a single T cell receptor (beta chain) sequence along with its context. Its antigen remains unknown. This record comes from a study of CD8+ T cells in alopecia areata. Study results and caveats: TCRs were shared less clearly across patients than in mice, possibly for HLA-related reasons. Lesional scalp, especially alopecia totalis/universalis, showed higher clonality than normal scalp.

Treatment of the sample: oral pan-JAK inhibitor, 5-10 mg twice daily. From alopecia areata patients, lesional scalp punch biopsies and peripheral blood were collected. The CDR3 covers 14 residues. Germline CDR1 MNHNS, CDR2 SASEGT. Trimming took off 6 bases at V and 1 base at J, with 13 bases between the two ends. Following extraction, RNA underwent reverse transcription to cDNA, which served as the sequencing template. Repertoires were generated with immunoSEQ multiplex PCR, while TCRdb's copy carries only in-frame clones and drops some. Here the sample spans 95,000 to 100,000 clones, just under 60% being singletons.

The sequence was obtained from a human donor with alopecia areata. V gene TRBV6-1 combines with J gene TRBJ2-7; a possible D gene is TRBD1 (6 bases). This specimen consisted of CD8+ T cells sorted from blood, obtained at roughly week 55, from a patient treated with tofacitinib. The CDR3 here is CASSIQGNSYEQYF. CDR3 DNA sequence: TGTGCCAGCAGCATACAGGGAAATTCCTACGAGCAGTACTTC.